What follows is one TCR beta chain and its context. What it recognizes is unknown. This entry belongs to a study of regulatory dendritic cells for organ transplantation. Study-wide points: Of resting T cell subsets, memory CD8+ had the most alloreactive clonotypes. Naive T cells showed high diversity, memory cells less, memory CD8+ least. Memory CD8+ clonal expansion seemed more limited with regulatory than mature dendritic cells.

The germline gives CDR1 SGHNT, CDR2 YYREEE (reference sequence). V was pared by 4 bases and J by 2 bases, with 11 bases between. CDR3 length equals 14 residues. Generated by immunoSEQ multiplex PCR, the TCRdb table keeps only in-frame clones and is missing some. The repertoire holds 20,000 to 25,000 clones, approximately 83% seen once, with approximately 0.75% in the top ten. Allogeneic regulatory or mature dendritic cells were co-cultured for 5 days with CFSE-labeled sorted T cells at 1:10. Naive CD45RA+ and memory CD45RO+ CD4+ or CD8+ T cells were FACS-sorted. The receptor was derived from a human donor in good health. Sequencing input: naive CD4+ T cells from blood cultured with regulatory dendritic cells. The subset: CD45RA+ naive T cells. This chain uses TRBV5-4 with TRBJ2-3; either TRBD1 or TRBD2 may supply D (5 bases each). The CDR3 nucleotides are TGTGCCAGCAGCCTCGGGACGGCCACAGATACGCAGTATTTT. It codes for CASSLGTATDTQYF.